This is a list of T cell receptor beta chains from one sample in a study of blood T cells in healthy people across ages. Using its own MiXCR run on the 5' RACE reads, TCRdb lists one record per CDR3 protein. Counted here are 1.5 million to 2 million distinct CDR3 sequences, less than 50% occurring once; the ten biggest clones make up over 2%. The specimen sequenced was blood. Every receptor here comes from a woman in her forties in good health. Each CDR3 is given with its conserved first and last residue. Each record gives: CDR3 DNA, CDR3 protein, J gene, clone size, D gene, V gene. A D gene is named only where the DNA matches it firmly. Some rows mark clone size as missing; the rest say once, few, many or name a class of expanded clone.

TGTGCCAGCAGCCTAGCGGGGGCCCCGACCGAGCAGTACTTC	CASSLAGAPTEQYF	TRBJ2-7	NA	TRBD2	TRBV7-2
TGTGCCAGCGGCCTGACTAGCCACACTAGGGATACGCAGTATTTT	CASGLTSHTRDTQYF	TRBJ2-3	NA	TRBD2	TRBV6-2/TRBV6-3
TGTGCCAGCACCTCGGGGGCTGAGCCCCAGCATTTT	CASTSGAEPQHF	TRBJ1-5	NA	NA	TRBV28
TGTGCCAGCAGCCAAGATATCACAGCCTATGGCTACACCTTC	CASSQDITAYGYTF	TRBJ1-2	few	NA	TRBV4-2
TGTGCCAGCAGCCAAGTAGCCTTGGCCAGAAGGAGCTCCTATAGTTCACCCCTCCACTTT	CASSQVALARRSSYSSPLHF	TRBJ1-6	NA	NA	TRBV14
TGTGCCAGCAGCAACAGAAAGGACAGGGTTTTAGAGACCCAGTACTTC	CASSNRKDRVLETQYF	TRBJ2-5	NA	NA	TRBV21-1
TGTGCCAGCAGTTTCAAGCGTACCCAAGAGACCCAGTACTTC	CASSFKRTQETQYF	TRBJ2-5	NA	NA	TRBV27
TGCAGCGTGGACAATCTCGGCACAGATACGCAGTATTTT	CSVDNLGTDTQYF	TRBJ2-3	NA	NA	TRBV29-1
TGTGCCAGCAGCCAAAATCCCCGCCGGGATAGGTCCTACGAGCAGTACTTC	CASSQNPRRDRSYEQYF	TRBJ2-7	NA	NA	TRBV14
TGTGCCAGCAGTTTGGTGGAGGAGCAGTTCTTC	CASSLVEEQFF	TRBJ2-1	few	NA	TRBV28
TGCAGTGCTAGAAGTACCGGGACAGCAATATACAATGAGCAGTTCTTC	CSARSTGTAIYNEQFF	TRBJ2-1	NA	TRBD1	TRBV20-1
TGCGCCAGCAGCGGGGGCGGGGCAAGTGAGCAGTTCTTC	CASSGGGASEQFF	TRBJ2-1	NA	NA	TRBV5-1
TGTGCCACCAGCAGGGACCGAGCAGATACGCAGTATTTT	CATSRDRADTQYF	TRBJ2-3	many	NA	TRBV15
TGCAGTGGGACAGACTTCCGGTTGATAGCGCAGTTCTTC	CSGTDFRLIAQFF	TRBJ2-1	few	NA	TRBV20-1
TGTGCCAGCAGTGAATCGGGCAGGGCGAACACCGGGGAGCTGTTTTTT	CASSESGRANTGELFF	TRBJ2-2	NA	NA	TRBV25-1
TGTGCCAGCAGCAAGACAGGGGCCTACGAGCAGTACTTC	CASSKTGAYEQYF	TRBJ2-7	few	TRBD1	TRBV7-2
TGTGCCAGCAAGGCTAGCGGGGGCGATGAGCAGTTCTTC	CASKASGGDEQFF	TRBJ2-1	NA	TRBD2	TRBV25-1
TGCGCCAGCAGCTACCCCGGGACAGGGAAGAATGGCTACACCTTC	CASSYPGTGKNGYTF	TRBJ1-2	few	TRBD1	TRBV4-1
TGCAGCGTGTCTAGCGGGACCTACGAGCAGTACTTC	CSVSSGTYEQYF	TRBJ2-7	NA	TRBD2	TRBV29-1
TGTGCCAGCAGCTTCAGAGGACTAGCGAAGGAGACCCAGTACTTC	CASSFRGLAKETQYF	TRBJ2-5	NA	TRBD2	TRBV7-8
TGCAGTGCTAGAGTAGTAGGCGGATCGGGCTACACCTTC	CSARVVGGSGYTF	TRBJ1-2	NA	NA	TRBV20-1
TGTGCCAGCAGTACCGATATGGCTTACGAGCAGTACTTC	CASSTDMAYEQYF	TRBJ2-7	NA	NA	TRBV28
TGTGCCAGCAGCTCTAACGGACTAGCGGGATACACGGCGACGAAGACCCAGTACTTC	CASSSNGLAGYTATKTQYF	TRBJ2-5	NA	TRBD2	TRBV11-2
TGTGCCAGCAGCTCTCGTAGGGGTGATTCACCCCTCCACTTT	CASSSRRGDSPLHF	TRBJ1-6	NA	NA	TRBV7-2
TGCGCCAGCAGCTTGGAGGCTAGCGGACTTCGTGATACGCAGTATTTT	CASSLEASGLRDTQYF	TRBJ2-3	few	TRBD2	TRBV5-1
TGTGCCAGCAGTTACCCCGGGCAGCCAAATTCACCCCTCCACTTT	CASSYPGQPNSPLHF	TRBJ1-6	once	NA	TRBV6-6